This T cell receptor (beta chain) was recorded in a study of blood T cell repertoires in COVID-19. About the study: Researchers got acute and convalescent COVID-19 samples from the United States, Italy and Spain. The analysed material was cDNA or gDNA that came from T cells, B-cell-depleted T cells, or PBMCs.

In the original processing: Reference gene primer amplification gave nucleated cell count estimates. Using immunoSEQ multiplex PCR, the repertoire was profiled, and TCRdb retains in-frame clones only, with some absent. The DNA gave D and trimming, while V, J and clone size come from that table. This table holds approximately 180,000 clones, 89% found once. Enrollees, roughly 18 to 89 years old, lived in about two dozen US areas. With 8 bases clipped from V and 7 bases from J, the junction kept 5 bases outside the gene matches. CDR1 and CDR2 from the germline V gene are MNHEY and SVGAGI. This CDR3 has 13 amino acids.

The TCR was taken from a woman aged 40 to 55 with acute COVID-19. The specimen was PBMCs or T cells enriched from blood (not recorded which). The chain employs TRBV6-5 and TRBJ2-1; 10 nucleotides match TRBD1. CDR3 region: CASGDRGRNEQFF. The CDR3 DNA sequence: TGTGCCAGCGGGGACAGGGGAAGAAATGAGCAGTTCTTC.